These 24 T cell receptor beta chains were all obtained from the same sample, sequenced in a study of siplizumab effects on memory and regulatory T cells. Only in-frame clones appear in the TCRdb table, and some are missing; sequencing was by immunoSEQ multiplex PCR. The sample contains about 91,000 clones, roughly 96% of which appear only once. The sample taken for sequencing was naive CD4+ T cells sorted from blood. The receptors here all came from a human donor in good health.

The chain has TRBV4-2 and TRBJ2-1; 9 bases match TRBD1. V lost 0 bases and J lost 0; bases outside the gene matches: 3. CDR3 size: 17 residues. Germline CDR1 reads LGHNA; CDR2 reads YNFKEQ. The CDR3 DNA is TGTGCCAGCAGCCAAGATAAGACAGGGGGCTCCTACAATGAGCAGTTCTTC. Amino acid sequence: CASSQDKTGGSYNEQFF.

V and J are TRBV27 and TRBJ1-2; TRBD1 might be the D (6 bases). The germline CDR1 and CDR2 sequences are MNHEY and SMNVEV (reference sequence). The length of the CDR3 is 11 residues. Trimming left V 9 bases short and J 8 bases short, with 13 bases between. For the CDR3, the DNA is TGTGCCAGGCTTCAGGGGACGGGCTACACCTTC. It codes for CARLQGTGYTF.

This clone appeared once. The V and J genes are TRBV7-2 and TRBJ2-7; TRBD1 matches at 9 bases. This CDR3 is 18 amino acids long. The V and J ends lost 1 base and 5 bases, in that order; junction bases with no gene match: 15. Looked up from germline, CDR1 is SGHTA and CDR2 is FQGNSA. The CDR3, as DNA: TGTGCCAGCAGCTTAGGGAGCCCTGGGACAGGGTGGGGGGACGAGCAGTACTTC. It yields the protein CASSLGSPGTGWGDEQYF.

The rearrangement links TRBV6-4 to TRBJ1-1; the D gene is possibly TRBD1 (6 bases). Trimming removed 4 bases from V and 6 bases from J, with 12 bases in between. CDR1 is MRHNA, CDR2 SNTAGT, per germline. CDR3 length equals 13 residues. The CDR3 nucleotides are TGTGCCAGCAGTGTCGAACAGGGTGCTGAAGCTTTCTTT. It encodes CASSVEQGAEAFF.

The CDR3 region is CATQREKLFF. The CDR3 DNA follows: TGTGCCACTCAACGTGAAAAACTGTTTTTT. The rearrangement uses TRBV28 and TRBJ1-4, with no clear D. With 10 bases removed from V and 7 bases from J, the gap between germline ends came to 7 bases. Germline CDR1 MDHEN, CDR2 SYDVKM. This CDR3 has 10 residues.

CDR3 loop: CASRSQEASYNEQFF. The CDR3 bases are TGTGCCAGCAGATCACAGGAGGCGTCTTACAATGAGCAGTTCTTC. J is TRBJ2-1 and V is TRBV6-6, with D perhaps given as TRBD1 or TRBD2 (5 bases each). Trimming took off 6 bases at V and 4 bases at J, with 16 bases between the two ends. The CDR3 covers 15 residues. Per germline, CDR1 MNHNY and CDR2 SVGAGI (reference sequence).

This clone has a handful of counts. The chain combines TRBV7-3 with TRBJ1-2; 7 bases are a match to TRBD1. Germline CDR1 is SGHTA and CDR2 is FQGTGA. This CDR3 is built from 15 residues. The J segment lost 7 bases and the V segment lost 4 bases, leaving 12 bases of the junction unmatched. In nucleotides, the CDR3 is TGTGCCAGCAGCTACGGATCCACAGGGGTTAGTGGCTACACCTTC. Protein sequence: CASSYGSTGVSGYTF. The entire variable domain, with the rest obtained from reference TRBV7-3 and TRBJ1-2, is as follows: GAGVSQTPSNKVTEKGKYVELRCDPISGHTALYWYRQSLGQGPEFLIYFQGTGAADDSGLPNDRFFAVRPEGSVSTLKIQRTERGDSAVYLCASSYGSTGVSGYTFGSGTRLTVV.

The chain has TRBV12-1 and TRBJ1-5. TRBV12-1 is marked as a pseudogene. This CDR3 is built from 15 residues. The CDR3 DNA follows: TGTGCCAGCAGCTTTGCGGGGACGGACAATCAGCCCCAGCATTTT. This translates into CASSFAGTDNQPQHF.

The CDR3: CASRATGDNQPQHF. The CDR3 coding sequence is TGCGCCAGCAGGGCGACAGGGGACAATCAGCCCCAGCATTTT. The chain is built from TRBV5-1 and TRBJ1-5, with 8 bases that match TRBD1. V trimming: 5 bases; J trimming: 3 bases; junction bases outside the gene matches: 4. There are 14 residues in the CDR3. Germline lookup yields CDR1 SGHRS and CDR2 YFSETQ.

The chain joins TRBV10-3 to TRBJ2-7; 8 bases align to TRBD1. Germline-derived CDR1 and CDR2 are ENHRY and SYGVKD. With 6 bases clipped from V and 5 bases from J, the junction kept 9 bases outside the gene matches. This CDR3 has 14 amino acids. In DNA, the CDR3 is TGTGCCATCAGGACGGAGGGGACAGGAGACGAGCAGTACTTC. It yields the protein CAIRTEGTGDEQYF.

The J gene is TRBJ2-1, the V gene TRBV4-2; 11 nucleotides match TRBD2. The CDR3 runs to 14 residues. The junction had 4 bases not matched to a gene; V was cut back by 6 bases and J by 6 bases. Germline lookup yields CDR1 LGHNA and CDR2 YNFKEQ. Written as DNA, the CDR3 is TGTGCCAGCAGAGAGACTAGCGGGGCCAATGAGCAGTTCTTC. It encodes CASRETSGANEQFF.

This chain links TRBV7-2 with TRBJ1-4; D gene unclear. CDR1 SGHTA and CDR2 FQGNSA come from the germline V gene. Trimming stripped 2 bases from V and 8 bases from J, with 15 bases between. This CDR3 comprises 15 residues. As DNA, the CDR3 is TGTGCCAGCAGCTTAATGGGGTGGGGTACGGAAAAACTGTTTTTT. Its translation: CASSLMGWGTEKLFF.

This clone was seen just once. This rearrangement joins TRBV7-2 to TRBJ2-3, with a tentative D call TRBD1 (5 bases). The CDR3 runs 14 residues. The germline V and J ends were trimmed by 2 bases and 1 base, with 7 bases remaining between them. Germline V gene data show CDR1 as SGHTA and CDR2 as FQGNSA. CDR3 coding DNA: TGTGCCAGCAGCTTAAGGACACGCACAGATACGCAGTATTTT. It codes for CASSLRTRTDTQYF.

This clone was seen a single time. The CDR3 region is CASIRDLGNYGYTF. CDR3 nucleotides: TGTGCCAGCATCCGGGACCTGGGTAACTATGGCTACACCTTC. This sequence joins TRBV2 and TRBJ1-2, with D maybe TRBD1 (5 bases). Germline V gene sequence: CDR1 SNHLY, CDR2 FYNNEI. The CDR3 has 14 amino acids. Trimming shortened V by 7 bases and J by 1 base, and 13 bases separated the two germline ends. Based on the CDR3 plus reference TRBV2 and TRBJ1-2, the full variable domain is EPEVTQTPSHQVTQMGQEVILRCVPISNHLYFYWYRQILGQKVEFLVSFYNNEISEKSEIFDDQFSVERPDGSNFTLKIRSTKLEDSAMYFCASIRDLGNYGYTFGSGTRLTVV.

This chain links TRBV12-5 with TRBJ2-5; D remains unclear. Germline loops: CDR1 LGHNT, CDR2 FRNRAP. CDR3 size: 13 residues. The V gene lost 6 bases and the J gene lost 3 bases, with 11 bases spanning the gap. CDR3 sequence reads: CASGTQWEETQYF. The CDR3 bases are TGTGCTAGTGGGACCCAGTGGGAAGAGACCCAGTACTTC.

The CDR3 loop is CASSDMRGPVEGYTF. In nucleotides, the CDR3 is TGTGCCAGCAGTGATATGAGGGGCCCGGTTGAAGGCTACACCTTC. The chain carries TRBV2 and TRBJ1-2, with D perhaps matching TRBD1 (5 bases). Deletions cut 3 bases from V and 8 bases from J, with 19 bases between. This CDR3 has 15 amino acids. CDR1 SNHLY and CDR2 FYNNEI come from the germline V gene.

This chain connects TRBV4-1 to TRBJ1-5; TRBD1 aligns across 7 bases. Unmatched junction bases numbered 12, after V lost 1 base and J lost 0 bases. The CDR3 is made up of 19 amino acids. The germline V gene encodes CDR1 MGHRA and CDR2 YSYEKL. CDR3 sequence: CASSQVSRTGVYSNQPQHF. The CDR3 coding sequence is TGCGCCAGCAGCCAAGTTAGCCGGACAGGAGTTTATAGCAATCAGCCCCAGCATTTT.

The chain combines TRBV12-5 with TRBJ1-5; the match to TRBD1 covers 8 bases. With V trimmed by 7 bases and J by 5 bases, 7 bases remained unmatched. Germline-derived CDR1 and CDR2 are LGHNT and FRNRAP. The CDR3 loop spans 14 amino acids. The DNA of the CDR3 is TGTGCTAGTGCCTCAGGGGGCGAGGATCAGCCCCAGCATTTT. Its translation: CASASGGEDQPQHF.

This chain uses TRBV5-1 with TRBJ2-3, with D perhaps matching TRBD2 (5 bases). V was clipped by 0 bases and J by 2 bases, with 13 bases between them. Germline values: CDR1 SGHRS, CDR2 YFSETQ. This CDR3 contains 16 residues. The CDR3 loop reads CASSLAAGTNTDTQYF. CDR3 DNA: TGCGCCAGCAGCTTGGCTGCGGGTACTAACACAGATACGCAGTATTTT.

This chain connects TRBV7-9 to TRBJ1-1; the D gene is possibly TRBD1 (6 bases). The CDR3 contains 14 residues. V lost 2 bases, J lost 1 base, and 8 bases lay in between. The germline V gene has CDR1 SEHNR and CDR2 FQNEAQ (reference sequence). CDR3 DNA sequence: TGTGCCAGCAGCTTACGGACAGCGAACACTGAAGCTTTCTTT. Translated, it gives CASSLRTANTEAFF. The full variable domain, rest sourced from reference TRBV7-9 and TRBJ1-1, is DTGVSQNPRHKITKRGQNVTFRCDPISEHNRLYWYRQTLGQGPEFLTYFQNEAQLEKSRLLSDRFSAERPKGSFSTLEIQRTEQGDSAMYLCASSLRTANTEAFFGQGTRLTVV.

V is TRBV18 and J is TRBJ2-7; TRBD2 agrees at 10 bases. The germline V gene encodes CDR1 KGHSH and CDR2 LQKENI. This CDR3 has 15 amino acids. J was trimmed by 2 bases and V by 5 bases; bases with no gene match: 6. This CDR3 is CASSGISGGAYEQYF. CDR3 in DNA: TGTGCCAGCTCAGGTATAAGCGGGGGGGCCTACGAGCAGTACTTC.

The chain joins TRBV30 to TRBJ1-2; 7 bases fit TRBD1. Germline CDR1 reads GTSNPN; CDR2 reads SVGIG (reference sequence). Trimming removed 5 bases from V and 0 bases from J; junction bases left unmatched: 6. The CDR3 length is 14 residues. CDR3 DNA sequence: TGTGCCTGGGGCAAGACAGGGACTAACTATGGCTACACCTTC. Its translation is CAWGKTGTNYGYTF.

The gene calls are TRBV2 and TRBJ1-1, with D possibly matching TRBD1 (6 bases). CDR3 length: 14 residues. Trimming shortened V by 5 bases and J by 0 bases, and 10 bases separated the two germline ends. Germline CDR1 is SNHLY and CDR2 is FYNNEI. For the CDR3, the DNA is TGTGCCAGCAGTCGGGACAAGATGAACACTGAAGCTTTCTTT. This translates into CASSRDKMNTEAFF.

With respect to this clone: Other DNA sequences in this specimen translate into the identical CDR3. V and J are TRBV7-2 and TRBJ2-5; D is undetermined. Germline CDR1 SGHTA, CDR2 FQGNSA. V shed 5 bases and J shed 4 bases, with 5 bases lying between them. The CDR3 contains 11 residues. CDR3 coding DNA: TGTGCCAGCAGCCCTCTAGAGACCCAGTACTTC. This translates into CASSPLETQYF.